A selection of T cell receptor beta chains follows, all from one sample in a study of cytomegalovirus exposure and HLA in healthy donors. Some clones are missing from TCRdb's copy, which holds only in-frame ones; the method was immunoSEQ multiplex PCR. The sample contains 200,000 to 250,000 clones, roughly 80% of which appear only once. Sequenced material: PBMCs. The receptors were gathered from a woman aged 18-29 years in good health and CMV-seronegative. The CDR3 runs from the conserved cysteine through the conserved F or W. D genes are given only for firm matches. Expanded clones get a size class; other rows say once, few or many, or leave the size out.

j_call: TRBJ1-1; v_call: TRBV18; clone_size: .; d_call: .; cdr3_aa: CASSTKVSNTEAFF; cdr3_nt: TGTGCCAGCTCTACCAAAGTCTCGAACACTGAAGCTTTCTTT
j_call: TRBJ2-3; v_call: TRBV6-5; clone_size: .; d_call: TRBD2; cdr3_aa: CASRQTSGRADTQYF; cdr3_nt: TGTGCCAGCAGGCAGACTAGCGGGAGGGCAGATACGCAGTATTTT
j_call: TRBJ2-5; v_call: TRBV5-1; clone_size: .; d_call: .; cdr3_aa: CASSLGTGNQETQYF; cdr3_nt: TGCGCCAGCAGCTTAGGTACAGGGAACCAAGAGACCCAGTACTTC
j_call: TRBJ2-7; v_call: TRBV10-1; clone_size: .; d_call: TRBD1; cdr3_aa: CASKLILSGTGKYEQYF; cdr3_nt: TGCGCCAGCAAATTGATCCTTTCCGGGACAGGGAAATACGAGCAGTACTTC
j_call: TRBJ1-4; v_call: TRBV2; clone_size: few; d_call: .; cdr3_aa: CASSEARGREKLFF; cdr3_nt: TGTGCCAGCAGTGAAGCCAGGGGTCGTGAAAAACTGTTTTTT
j_call: TRBJ2-1; v_call: TRBV9; clone_size: .; d_call: TRBD2; cdr3_aa: CASSGISGGDHNEQFF; cdr3_nt: TGTGCCAGCAGCGGAATTAGCGGGGGAGATCACAATGAGCAGTTCTTC
j_call: TRBJ1-5; v_call: TRBV2; clone_size: .; d_call: TRBD1; cdr3_aa: CASARDRGRTQPQHF; cdr3_nt: TGTGCCAGCGCCCGCGACAGGGGGCGGACTCAGCCCCAGCATTTT
j_call: TRBJ2-3; v_call: TRBV2; clone_size: once; d_call: .; cdr3_aa: CASGVGGRIDLDTQYF; cdr3_nt: TGTGCCAGCGGGGTTGGGGGGCGAATCGATTTAGATACGCAGTATTTT
j_call: TRBJ2-1; v_call: TRBV6-4; clone_size: .; d_call: TRBD2; cdr3_aa: CASSDDTRAGGVNEQFF; cdr3_nt: TGTGCCAGCAGTGACGATACCCGGGCCGGGGGGGTCAATGAGCAGTTCTTC
j_call: TRBJ2-2; v_call: TRBV30; clone_size: few; d_call: .; cdr3_aa: CAWSLGPNTGELFF; cdr3_nt: TGTGCCTGGAGTCTAGGACCGAACACCGGGGAGCTGTTTTTT
j_call: TRBJ2-1; v_call: TRBV4-1; clone_size: .; d_call: .; cdr3_aa: CASSPGGYNEQFF; cdr3_nt: TGCGCCAGCAGCCCCGGGGGCTACAATGAGCAGTTCTTC
j_call: TRBJ2-3; v_call: TRBV2; clone_size: .; d_call: .; cdr3_aa: CASSGSGVSTDTQYF; cdr3_nt: TGTGCCAGCAGTGGGAGCGGAGTCAGCACAGATACGCAGTATTTT
j_call: TRBJ2-1; v_call: TRBV29-1; clone_size: .; d_call: TRBD2; cdr3_aa: CSVRGAYNEQFF; cdr3_nt: TGCAGCGTGCGGGGGGCTTACAATGAGCAGTTCTTC